This TCR beta chain was sequenced for a study of siplizumab effects on memory and regulatory T cells. Remarks on this clone: Its cognate antigen is unknown. A junction end diverges from the germline sequence, so it may reflect a read error.

Generated by immunoSEQ multiplex PCR, the TCRdb table keeps only in-frame clones and is missing some. The sample carries tens of thousands of clones, 75% to 90% recorded once. Points from the study as a whole: Unstimulated naive T cells seemed to show more diversity than memory cells did, and they also seemed to be among the major contributors to the alloresponse. The majority of clones, roughly 80-95% of proliferating CD4+ or CD8+ clones, lacked an assignable naive or memory phenotype. There were only a minor fraction of alloreactive clones that mapped to unstimulated subsets. In siplizumab cultures, the suppressive function of proliferating Tregs remained unconfirmed.

The CDR3 is 13 residues long. From germline, CDR1 is LNHDA and CDR2 SQIVND (reference sequence). The chain has TRBV19 and TRBJ2-1; TRBD2 matches 12 bases. Sequencing used Tregs sorted from blood. The sequence came from a human donor in good health. CDR3 protein: CASSGLAGLSVVF. The CDR3 DNA reads as TGTGCCAGTAGTGGACTAGCGGGACTAAGTGTGGTCTTC.